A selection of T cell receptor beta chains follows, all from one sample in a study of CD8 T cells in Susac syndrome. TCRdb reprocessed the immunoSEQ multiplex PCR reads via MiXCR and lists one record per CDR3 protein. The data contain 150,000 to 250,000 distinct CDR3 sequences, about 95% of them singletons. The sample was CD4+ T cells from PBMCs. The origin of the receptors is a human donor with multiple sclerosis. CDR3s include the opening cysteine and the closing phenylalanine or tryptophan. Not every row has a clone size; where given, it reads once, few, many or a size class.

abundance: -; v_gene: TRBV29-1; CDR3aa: CSVVYRAKNYGYTF
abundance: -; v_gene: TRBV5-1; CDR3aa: CASSPRTGSDEQFF
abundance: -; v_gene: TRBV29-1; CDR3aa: CSAPGQGNTEAFF
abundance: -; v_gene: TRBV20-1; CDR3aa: CSARSSTRTEAFF
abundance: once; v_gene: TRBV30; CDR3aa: CACGANQPQHF
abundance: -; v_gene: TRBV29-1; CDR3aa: CSVDPASYGYTF
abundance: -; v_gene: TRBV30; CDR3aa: CAWTAIVQETQYF
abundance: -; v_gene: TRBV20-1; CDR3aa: CSARGSSKETQYF
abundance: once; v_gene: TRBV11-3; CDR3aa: CASSFKGTGGNEQFF
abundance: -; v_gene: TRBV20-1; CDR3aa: CSAREGGYEQYF
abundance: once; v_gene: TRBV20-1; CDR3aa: CSASSTSGGTLGKFF
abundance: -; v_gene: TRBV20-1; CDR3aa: CSAFDRDPFEQYF
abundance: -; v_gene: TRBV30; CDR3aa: CAWSVPYPGSLYGYTF
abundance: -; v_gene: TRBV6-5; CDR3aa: CASSPPGGNTQYF
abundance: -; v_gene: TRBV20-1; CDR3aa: CSARDSSLRDTQYF
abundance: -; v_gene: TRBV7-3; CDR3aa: CASSFFNSVETQYF
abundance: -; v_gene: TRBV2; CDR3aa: CASSVGLAGTYEQYF
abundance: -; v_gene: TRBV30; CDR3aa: CAWSVLGTSTDTQYF
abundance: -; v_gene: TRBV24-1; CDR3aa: CATRTTRGEKLFF
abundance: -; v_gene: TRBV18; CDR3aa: CASSGIKETQYF
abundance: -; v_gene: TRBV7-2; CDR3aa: CASSLDRAGEQFF
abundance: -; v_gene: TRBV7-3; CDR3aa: CASSFGAGFTDTQYF
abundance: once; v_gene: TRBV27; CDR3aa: CASRSGWPLEGYTF
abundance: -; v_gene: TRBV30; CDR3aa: CAWSSDRGQYNEQFF
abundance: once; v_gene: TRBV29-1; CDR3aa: CSVRNSINQPQHF
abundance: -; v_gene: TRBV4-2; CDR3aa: CASSPRGSGGPTGTGELFF
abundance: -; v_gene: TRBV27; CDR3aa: CASSPRPGDRRPASYEQYF
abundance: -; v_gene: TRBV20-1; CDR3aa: CSAGLAKNIQYF
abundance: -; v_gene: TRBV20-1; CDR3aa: CSASRSTSARSYEQYF
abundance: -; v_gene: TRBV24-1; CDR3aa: CATSDPGAGGLNEQFF
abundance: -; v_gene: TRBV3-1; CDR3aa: CASSQVIAHYEQYF
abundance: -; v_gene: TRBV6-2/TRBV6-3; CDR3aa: CASSYTNNEQYF
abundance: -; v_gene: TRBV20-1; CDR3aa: CSAPGPVLETQYF
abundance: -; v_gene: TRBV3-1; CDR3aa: CASSPTGGRALNEQFF
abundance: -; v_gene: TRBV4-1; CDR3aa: CASSQVAQPYNEQFF
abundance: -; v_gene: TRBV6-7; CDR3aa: CASSCTGDGYTF
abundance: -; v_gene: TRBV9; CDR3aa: CASSGGEREAWGYGYTF
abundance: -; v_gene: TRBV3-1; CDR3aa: CASSQGGYQHF
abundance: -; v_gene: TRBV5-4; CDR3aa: CASSLELGRAEQYF
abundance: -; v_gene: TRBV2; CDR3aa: CASRAYGYTF
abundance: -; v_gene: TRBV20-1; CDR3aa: CSASPWQRDIQYF
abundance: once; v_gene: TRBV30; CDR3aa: CAWSVVVTEAFF
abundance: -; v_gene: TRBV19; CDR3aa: CASSTSGNTIYF
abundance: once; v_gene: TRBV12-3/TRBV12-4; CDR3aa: CASSLIGSGELFF
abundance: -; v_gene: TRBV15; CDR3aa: CATREQGPGANVLTF
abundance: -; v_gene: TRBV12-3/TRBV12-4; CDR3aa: CASTFSGRGGDIQYF
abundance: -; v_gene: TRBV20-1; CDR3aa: CSARGGDRHLWTQYF
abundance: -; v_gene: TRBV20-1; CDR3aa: CSAGDASGGETQYF